This TCR beta chain emerged from a study of blood T cells in healthy people across ages. This clonotype was detected many times. A sample-barcoded 5' primer and a J-beta primer mix were used in a second PCR of about 7 to 12 cycles. TCRdb reanalysed the 5' RACE reads using MiXCR and keeps one entry per CDR3 protein. This table has some 900,000 distinct CDR3 sequences, around 26% appearing once. The sequenced sample consisted of blood. The clonotype comes from a woman aged 80 or older in good health.

CDR3 residues: CSVGDSASGANVLTF. As DNA, the CDR3 is TGCAGCGTCGGGGACAGCGCCTCTGGGGCCAACGTCCTGACTTTC. V and J are TRBV29-1 and TRBJ2-6; 7 bases agree with TRBD1. Per the germline V gene, CDR1 is SQVTM and CDR2 is ANQGSEA. This CDR3 is built from 15 residues. V was pared by 6 bases and J by 0 bases, with 5 bases of the junction left unmatched.